This TCR beta chain came from a study of Graves' ophthalmopathy and Graves' hyperthyroidism. Study context: Peripheral blood sampling occurred at initial diagnosis, before any treatment.

The TCR beta CDR3 regions underwent amplification from RNA transcripts. RT-PCR was first run with HTBI primers, then multiplex PCR in a second round. One entry per CDR3 protein results from TCRdb running MiXCR on the multiplex PCR reads. The repertoire holds 680,000 or so distinct CDR3 sequences, with roughly 20% as singletons. The authors isolated PBMCs from about 10 ml of fresh peripheral blood. The V segment lost 7 bases and the J segment 4 bases; nucleotides outside the gene matches: 5. There are 13 residues in the CDR3. Germline V gene data show CDR1 as SQVTM and CDR2 as ANQGSEA. This clonotype was counted at least ten times. The antigen remains unidentified. The study's findings and limits: Sensitivity of approximately 70% and specificity of roughly 78% were achieved by the model that predicted ophthalmopathy progression. Also, most clonotypes expanded in the thyroid above 0.001 frequency appeared in blood.

V gene TRBV29-1 combines with J gene TRBJ1-5; 9 nucleotides align to TRBD1. The sequenced material came from peripheral blood. The sequence derives from a young woman with stable Graves' hyperthyroidism. Some clones in this sample may be carry-over from other donors' samples. CDR3 in amino acids: CSARTGENQPQHF. CDR3 bases: TGCAGCGCCAGGACAGGGGAGAATCAGCCCCAGCATTTT.